This T cell receptor (beta chain) was found in a study of T-cell reconstitution after alpha-beta-depleted transplantation in children. This CDR3 contains 14 residues. The germline gives CDR1 SGHKS, CDR2 YYEKEE (reference sequence). V was clipped by 6 bases and J by 2 bases, with 15 bases between them. The library targeted TCRbeta and was prepared with unique molecular identifiers. Each CDR3 protein gets one entry after TCRdb re-called the PCR reads with MiXCR. Of roughly 120,000 distinct CDR3 sequences in the sample, 20% to 25% were seen once. The sample consisted of PBMCs, mostly from graft donor cells, taken 180 days after TCRalphabeta/CD19-depleted stem cell transplant. The clonotype comes from a male patient between 2 and 10 years old who had a stem cell transplant for chronic granulomatous disease, so the T cells may come from the graft donor. The chain has TRBV5-5 and TRBJ2-7; tentatively, D is TRBD1 (6 bases). CDR3 DNA sequence: TGTGCCAGCACCACGTCGGCAGGGGCCTACGAGCAGTACTTC. It encodes CASTTSAGAYEQYF.